This TCR beta chain was found in a study of sequential checkpoint blockade in melanoma. Sequencing was performed with immunoSEQ multiplex PCR; in TCRdb, only in-frame clones are kept and a portion is missing. The table records tens of thousands of clones, 80% to 90% of them present only once. Treatment denoted: randomized to nivolumab then ipilimumab (arm A) or the reverse (arm B). V was cut by 0 bases and J by 0 bases, with 12 bases left in between. CDR1 MGHRA and CDR2 YSYEKL come from the germline V gene. This CDR3 has 17 residues. The sample consisted of CD8+ T cells sorted from blood (inferred from file names), taken from a patient given nivolumab and ipilimumab in sequence. The chain carries TRBV4-1 and TRBJ2-1; TRBD2 might be the D (5 bases). This sequence originates from a human donor with melanoma. CDR3 in amino acids: CASSQDWGESSYNEQFF. The CDR3 DNA follows: TGCGCCAGCAGCCAAGATTGGGGAGAAAGCTCCTACAATGAGCAGTTCTTC.